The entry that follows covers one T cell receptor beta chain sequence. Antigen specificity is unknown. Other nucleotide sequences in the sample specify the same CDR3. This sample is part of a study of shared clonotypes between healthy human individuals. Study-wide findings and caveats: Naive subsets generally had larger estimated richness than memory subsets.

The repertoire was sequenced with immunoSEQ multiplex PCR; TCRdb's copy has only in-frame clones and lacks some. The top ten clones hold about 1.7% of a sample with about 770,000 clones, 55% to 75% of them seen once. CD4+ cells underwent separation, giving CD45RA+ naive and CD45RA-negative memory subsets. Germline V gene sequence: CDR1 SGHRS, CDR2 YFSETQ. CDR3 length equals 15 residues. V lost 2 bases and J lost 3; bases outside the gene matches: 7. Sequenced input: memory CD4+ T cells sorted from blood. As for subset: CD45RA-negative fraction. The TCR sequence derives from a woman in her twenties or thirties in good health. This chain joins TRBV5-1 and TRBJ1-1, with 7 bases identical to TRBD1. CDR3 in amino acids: CASSLEGGTDTEAFF. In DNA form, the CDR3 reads TGCGCCAGCAGCTTAGAAGGGGGCACGGACACTGAAGCTTTCTTT.